A selection of T cell receptor beta chains follows, all from one sample in a study of blood T cells in healthy people across ages. MiXCR was run by TCRdb on the 5' RACE reads, yielding one entry per CDR3 protein. This table holds fewer than 600,000 distinct CDR3 sequences, about 28% found once. This sample was also put to use in a study of T cells of mothers and their children.

Sequences were obtained from blood. These receptors were taken from a boy between 2 and 10 years old in good health. The CDR3 runs from the conserved cysteine through the conserved F or W. The order of the fields is D gene, V gene, J gene, clone size, CDR3 DNA, CDR3 protein. A D gene is named only where the DNA matches it firmly. Only some rows state a clone size, as once, few, many or a class for expanded clones.

D gene: -; V gene: TRBV6-2/TRBV6-3; J gene: TRBJ2-1; clone size: few; CDR3 DNA: TGTGCCAGCAGCCCGGAGGTTCGGTACAATGAGCAGTTCTTC; CDR3 protein: CASSPEVRYNEQFF
D gene: -; V gene: TRBV6-6; J gene: TRBJ1-3; clone size: -; CDR3 DNA: TGTGCCAGCAGGGCGACAGGCGAGAACTCTGGAAACACCATATATTTT; CDR3 protein: CASRATGENSGNTIYF
D gene: TRBD2; V gene: TRBV5-1; J gene: TRBJ2-1; clone size: few; CDR3 DNA: TGCGCCAGCAGCCCGACTAGCCTCTCCTACAATGAGCAGTTCTTC; CDR3 protein: CASSPTSLSYNEQFF
D gene: -; V gene: TRBV6-2/TRBV6-3; J gene: TRBJ2-7; clone size: few; CDR3 DNA: TGTGCCAGCAGTGTCAGCGGCTACGAGCAGTACTTC; CDR3 protein: CASSVSGYEQYF
D gene: -; V gene: TRBV11-2; J gene: TRBJ2-1; clone size: -; CDR3 DNA: TGTGCCAGCAGCATAATCAGGGGCGGGTCTGAGCAGTTCTTC; CDR3 protein: CASSIIRGGSEQFF
D gene: TRBD1; V gene: TRBV29-1; J gene: TRBJ2-2; clone size: -; CDR3 DNA: TGCAACGTTGACAGGGGCTACACTGGGGAGCTGTTTTTT; CDR3 protein: CNVDRGYTGELFF
D gene: TRBD2; V gene: TRBV12-3/TRBV12-4; J gene: TRBJ2-5; clone size: few; CDR3 DNA: TGTGCCAGCAGTCCTAGCGGGAGTGGGGAGACCCAGTACTTC; CDR3 protein: CASSPSGSGETQYF
D gene: -; V gene: TRBV9; J gene: TRBJ2-5; clone size: few; CDR3 DNA: TGTGCCAGCAGCGTCGCGGGATCAGAGACCCAGTACTTC; CDR3 protein: CASSVAGSETQYF
D gene: TRBD2; V gene: TRBV7-9; J gene: TRBJ2-2; clone size: few; CDR3 DNA: TGTGCCAGCAGCCCCGTTAGCGGGAGAAACACCGGGGAGCTGTTTTTT; CDR3 protein: CASSPVSGRNTGELFF
D gene: TRBD2; V gene: TRBV10-3; J gene: TRBJ2-1; clone size: few; CDR3 DNA: TGTGCCATCAGTCCTAGCGGCTCCTACAATGAGCAGTTCTTC; CDR3 protein: CAISPSGSYNEQFF
D gene: -; V gene: TRBV10-3; J gene: TRBJ1-1; clone size: -; CDR3 DNA: TGTGCCATCAGTACAGGCCTAGGAAACACTGAAGCTTTCTTT; CDR3 protein: CAISTGLGNTEAFF
D gene: -; V gene: TRBV27; J gene: TRBJ1-1; clone size: few; CDR3 DNA: TGTGCCAGCAGTTTATACAGGACAAACGCGAAAGAAGCTTTCTTT; CDR3 protein: CASSLYRTNAKEAFF
D gene: -; V gene: TRBV29-1; J gene: TRBJ2-4; clone size: -; CDR3 DNA: TGCAGCTGCAGGGGGGGAAACATTCAGTACTTC; CDR3 protein: CSCRGGNIQYF
D gene: -; V gene: TRBV29-1; J gene: TRBJ2-5; clone size: many; CDR3 DNA: TGCAGCGTTGGCAACCAAGAGACCCAGTACTTC; CDR3 protein: CSVGNQETQYF
D gene: -; V gene: TRBV20-1; J gene: TRBJ1-3; clone size: few; CDR3 DNA: TGCAGTGCTAGCGATAGGGGGAACTCTGGAAACACCATATATTTT; CDR3 protein: CSASDRGNSGNTIYF
D gene: -; V gene: TRBV12-5; J gene: TRBJ1-4; clone size: few; CDR3 DNA: TGTGCTAGTGGTTTGACGCCACCCTCCCGGGGCCGGGAAAAACTGTTTTTT; CDR3 protein: CASGLTPPSRGREKLFF
D gene: -; V gene: TRBV20-1; J gene: TRBJ2-3; clone size: few; CDR3 DNA: TGCAGTGCTAGAGATAGTGCTGAGAGCACAGATACGCAGTATTTT; CDR3 protein: CSARDSAESTDTQYF
D gene: TRBD2; V gene: TRBV4-3; J gene: TRBJ2-5; clone size: -; CDR3 DNA: TGCGCCAGCAGCCAGGGGCTAGCGGGAGGTGCGGAGACCCAGTACTTC; CDR3 protein: CASSQGLAGGAETQYF
D gene: -; V gene: TRBV5-5; J gene: TRBJ2-3; clone size: few; CDR3 DNA: TGTGCCAGCAGCTTGGGGGCAGGTACCACAGATACGCAGTATTTT; CDR3 protein: CASSLGAGTTDTQYF
D gene: -; V gene: TRBV5-1; J gene: TRBJ1-1; clone size: many; CDR3 DNA: TGCGCCAGCAGGTTTGGGGACGGCACTGAAGCTTTCTTT; CDR3 protein: CASRFGDGTEAFF
D gene: TRBD2; V gene: TRBV25-1; J gene: TRBJ2-3; clone size: -; CDR3 DNA: TGTGCCAGCAGTGAACCCGGGACTACCACAGATACGCAGTATTTT; CDR3 protein: CASSEPGTTTDTQYF
D gene: -; V gene: TRBV6-4; J gene: TRBJ2-6; clone size: few; CDR3 DNA: TGTGCCAGCAGTGACTCGGGCGACTCTGGGGCCAACGTCCTGACTTTC; CDR3 protein: CASSDSGDSGANVLTF
D gene: -; V gene: TRBV24-1; J gene: TRBJ2-3; clone size: -; CDR3 DNA: TGTGCCACCAGTGATGGGGGAACGGATACGCAGTATTTT; CDR3 protein: CATSDGGTDTQYF
D gene: -; V gene: TRBV12-3/TRBV12-4; J gene: TRBJ2-7; clone size: few; CDR3 DNA: TGTGCCAGCAGCCCTCCGGGCGGCCCCGGCGAGCAGTACTTC; CDR3 protein: CASSPPGGPGEQYF
D gene: TRBD1; V gene: TRBV29-1; J gene: TRBJ2-6; clone size: few; CDR3 DNA: TGCAGCGTTCAAGGGGGCGCTGGGGCCAACGTCCTGACTTTC; CDR3 protein: CSVQGGAGANVLTF
D gene: -; V gene: TRBV20-1; J gene: TRBJ1-2; clone size: -; CDR3 DNA: TGCAGTGCTAGAGATTCCCAGGGAGTTCGTGGCTACACCTTC; CDR3 protein: CSARDSQGVRGYTF